The T cell receptor (beta chain) described here comes from a study of PD-1 blockade in classical Hodgkin lymphoma. Study background: With a 2-week interval, patients received intravenous nivolumab at 3 mg/kg.

Germline CDR1 SGHTA, CDR2 FQGNSA. V shed 5 bases, J shed 3 bases, and the junction held 5 bases outside the gene matches. There are 14 residues in the CDR3. In regard to this clone: Its target is unknown.

Notes on the study in general: Complete responders matched newly diagnosed patients in baseline diversity. Baseline TCR diversity was reportedly lower in newly diagnosed patients than healthy donors. Whereas CD4+ TCR diversity had risen significantly by C4D1, CD8+ TCR diversity had not.

No patient escaped relapse after autologous stem cell transplantation, and brentuximab vedotin exposure varied. Here immunoSEQ multiplex PCR was the method, and the copy in TCRdb shows in-frame clones only, minus some. The sample holds about 97,000 clones; 65% to 85% are singletons and the top ten take over 9%. The genes are TRBV7-2 and TRBJ2-7; 9 bases match TRBD1. The clonotype comes from a human donor with classical Hodgkin lymphoma. The source material was peripheral blood mononuclear cells (PBMCs), sampled at baseline. The CDR3 region has the DNA TGTGCCAGCAGCACCGGGACAGGGTTCTACGAGCAGTACTTC. Amino acid sequence: CASSTGTGFYEQYF.